The sequence of this TCR beta chain was determined in a study of T cells in localized non-small cell lung cancer. The CDR3 is 18 residues long. Germline loops: CDR1 MNHNS, CDR2 SASEGT. With 2 bases clipped from V and 1 base from J, the junction kept 11 bases outside the gene matches. Here immunoSEQ multiplex PCR was the method, and the copy in TCRdb shows in-frame clones only, minus some. The data hold tens of thousands of clones, with roughly 90% observed a single time. This chain joins TRBV6-1 and TRBJ1-5, with 7 bases identical to TRBD1. This TCR derives from a man aged 40 to 70 with stage I squamous cell lung carcinoma. Sequencing was performed on peripheral blood, taken before any cancer treatment. The CDR3 sequence is CASSELRWAGGSNQPQHF. For the CDR3, the DNA is TGTGCCAGCAGTGAACTTCGGTGGGCAGGGGGAAGCAATCAGCCCCAGCATTTT.